This is a list of T cell receptor beta chains from one sample in a study of T cells after yellow fever vaccination. TCRdb itself ran the 5' RACE reads through MiXCR, one entry per CDR3 protein. Among about 300,000 distinct CDR3 sequences listed, under 9% were seen once. The source material was CD4+ T cells sorted from PBMCs, sampled 5 days after the yellow fever booster vaccination. The receptors here all came from a man aged 18 to 29 who received the YFV17D yellow fever vaccine. Each CDR3 is given with its conserved first and last residue. Fields, in order: J gene, V gene, CDR3 protein.

>TRBJ2-7|TRBV7-2
CASTQTGAREQYF
>TRBJ2-1|TRBV30
CAWTVVSRQTQFF
>TRBJ2-5|TRBV12-3/TRBV12-4
CASSLSLGLQTQYF
>TRBJ2-5|TRBV5-6
CASSPGWTGSETQYF
>TRBJ2-4|TRBV5-1
CASSYELAKNIQYF
>TRBJ1-2|TRBV20-1
CSAPARWYGYTF
>TRBJ2-3|TRBV20-1
CSARDSGTDTQYF
>TRBJ2-5|TRBV5-1
CASSRGTGGQETQYF
>TRBJ2-3|TRBV9
CASSAYRASDTQYF
>TRBJ1-5|TRBV18
CASSPSGLNQPQHF
>TRBJ1-4|TRBV4-3
CASSQEGTWTATNEKLFF
>TRBJ1-1|TRBV11-2
CASSFDSWNTEAFF
>TRBJ1-6|TRBV5-1
CASSIDRDDSPLHF
>TRBJ2-3|TRBV5-6
CASSTGEQDTQYF
>TRBJ1-3|TRBV6-6
CASRQQGASGNTIYF
>TRBJ1-1|TRBV5-1
CASSFGAGVTEAFF
>TRBJ2-1|TRBV7-9
CASSLQHSYNEQFF
>TRBJ2-1|TRBV7-9
CASSRTGTYNEQFF
>TRBJ2-3|TRBV3-1
CASSQPWDKKSTDTQYF
>TRBJ2-5|TRBV7-9
CASSLTGGPQETQYF
>TRBJ2-2|TRBV2
CASSDHGTGELFF
>TRBJ2-3|TRBV11-2
CASSFNSGSTDTQYF
>TRBJ2-2|TRBV29-1
CSVGYASGYTGELFF
>TRBJ2-1|TRBV4-3
CATMGSGASVDEQFF
>TRBJ2-1|TRBV15
CATSRNLAGASYNEQFF
>TRBJ1-1|TRBV20-1
CSARDVRGVSEAFF
>TRBJ2-5|TRBV6-2/TRBV6-3
CASSGVARGETQYF
>TRBJ2-1|TRBV6-6
CASSPSRTGSSYNEQFF
>TRBJ1-2|TRBV27
CASSFTSGTGVGYTF
>TRBJ2-5|TRBV7-9
CASSSGLAGARQETQYF
>TRBJ1-2|TRBV12-3/TRBV12-4
CASRHRGANYGNTF
>TRBJ2-5|TRBV4-1
CASSPPGVGGETQYF
>TRBJ2-3|TRBV9
CASSRDGSTTDTQYF
>TRBJ2-5|TRBV18
CASSPPGLETQYF
>TRBJ2-7|TRBV12-3/TRBV12-4
CASRTDAYEQYF